The present T cell receptor (beta chain) was sequenced within a study of T cells expressing NK-cell markers. Whole-study findings and limits: Where several donors were concerned, these clonotypes also led the CD3+CD56-NKG2C+ fraction.

It was by 5'RACE template switching with UMIs that TCR beta cDNA was made. Following a re-call of the 5' RACE reads, TCRdb has one entry per CDR3 protein and lacks DNA. The listing records about 190,000 distinct CDR3 sequences. Regarding this clonotype: Its target is unknown.

The length of the CDR3 is 18 residues. The source of this sequence is a man between 18 and 69 years old in good health. V gene TRBV12-3 or TRBV12-4 combines with J gene TRBJ2-1; with no DNA, the TCRdb D assignment of TRBD2 cannot be verified. Input material: blood T cells: a sorted CD56 or NKG2C T cell subset, CD4+ or CD8+ T cells, or bulk PBMC T cells (not recorded which). CDR3 protein: CASSHPGGLLFTYNEQFF.